This TCR beta chain was sequenced in a study of identical twins. TCRdb re-called the 5' RACE reads with MiXCR, one entry per CDR3 protein. The repertoire holds 600,000 to 850,000 distinct CDR3 sequences, about 18% seen once, with around 12% in the top ten. This CDR3 region has 15 residues. Germline-derived CDR1 and CDR2 are KGHSH and LQKENI. Trimming cost V 3 bases and J 5 bases; bases outside gene matches: 9. The same sample was also used in a study of T cells expressing NK-cell markers.

The sequencing input was PBMCs. V usage is TRBV18 and J usage is TRBJ1-1; TRBD1 matches 7 bases. The source of this sequence is a woman aged 18-35 years in good health. For the CDR3, the DNA is TGTGCCAGCTCACCTGTGACAGGGCATGAGACTGAAGCTTTCTTT. It encodes CASSPVTGHETEAFF.